This T cell receptor beta chain is from a study of T cell responses to AZD1222 COVID-19 vaccine. Broader study findings: Spike-specific TCR repertoires showed rising breadth and depth after two AZD1222 doses. The CD4 TCRs associated with vaccination extended across spike and predominated at 160-218 and 743-854. The study reported that nearly half of spike-specific TCRs target unmutated variant regions. The donor group comprised mostly white British people and more females; the analysis possibly underestimated clonal diversity.

V was clipped by 1 base and J by 1 base, with 11 bases between them. Germline CDR1 is SGHTA and CDR2 is FQGNSA. The CDR3 runs to 17 residues. Method: immunoSEQ multiplex PCR; TCRdb's copy keeps in-frame clones and lacks some. Found here are more than 95,000 clones, 90% to 95% of them singletons; the top ten hold about 3%. This clone was detected only once. The antigen remains undetermined. This specimen consisted of peripheral blood, obtained on day 0 of AZD1222 vaccination. The sequence derives from an adult in good health. This rearrangement joins TRBV7-2 to TRBJ1-6; D ambiguous. CDR3 nucleotide sequence: TGTGCCAGCAGCTTAGTTTCTGGGGTGTCCTATAATTCACCCCTCCACTTT. Translated: CASSLVSGVSYNSPLHF.